This record looks at one T cell receptor beta chain sequence and its context. The repertoire was sequenced with immunoSEQ multiplex PCR; TCRdb's copy has only in-frame clones and lacks some. The table shows 45,000 to 65,000 clones, with roughly 91% occurring only once. This entry is derived from a study of T cell changes during pregnancy in multiple sclerosis. The CDR3 extends over 15 amino acids. V lost 5 bases to trimming and J lost 12 bases; unmatched junction nucleotides: 13. Germline V gives CDR1 SGHDT, CDR2 YYEEEE. Sequenced here: CD4+ T cells from peripheral blood mononuclear cells, sampled in the second trimester of pregnancy. The chain couples TRBV5-6 to TRBJ2-3; 12 bases align to TRBD2. This sequence originates from a female donor with multiple sclerosis, enrolled in a pregnancy study. CDR3 DNA: TGTGCCAGCAGGAGACTAGCGGGAGACCCTAATTCCCAGTATTTT. Its protein is CASRRLAGDPNSQYF.